This T cell receptor beta chain was obtained from a study of cytotoxic CD8 clonotypes in ibrutinib-treated CLL. Study overall: An average of 255,043 productive templates and around 100,000 productive rearrangements was obtained per sample.

Libraries were prepared by immunoSEQ multiplex PCR; TCRdb keeps only in-frame clonotypes and omits some of them. The sample has around 330,000 clones; about 61% are singletons. The V end was cut by 4 bases, the J end by 0 bases, with 14 bases between. This CDR3 has 16 amino acids. The V gene's germline CDR1 is MGHRA and CDR2 YSYEKL. This clone was seen once. Sequencing used PBMCs, obtained after 36 months of ibrutinib treatment. This sequence joins TRBV4-1 and TRBJ2-3; D unclear. The receptor's source is a human donor with chronic lymphocytic leukemia. The DNA for the CDR3 is TGCGCCAGCAGCCTAACGCCCGAAAGAAGCACAGATACGCAGTATTTT. Protein: CASSLTPERSTDTQYF.